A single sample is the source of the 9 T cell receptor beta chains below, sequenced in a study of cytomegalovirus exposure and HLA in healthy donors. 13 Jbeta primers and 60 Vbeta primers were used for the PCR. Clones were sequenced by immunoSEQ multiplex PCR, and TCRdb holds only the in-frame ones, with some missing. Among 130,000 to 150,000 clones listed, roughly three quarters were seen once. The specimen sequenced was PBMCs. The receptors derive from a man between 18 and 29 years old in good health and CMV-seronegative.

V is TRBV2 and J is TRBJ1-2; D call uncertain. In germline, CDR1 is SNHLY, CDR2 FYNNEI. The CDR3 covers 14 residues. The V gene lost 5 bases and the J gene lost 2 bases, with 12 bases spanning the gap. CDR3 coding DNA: TGTGCCAGCAGTCCCACAAACCCAAACTATGGCTACACCTTC. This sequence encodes CASSPTNPNYGYTF.

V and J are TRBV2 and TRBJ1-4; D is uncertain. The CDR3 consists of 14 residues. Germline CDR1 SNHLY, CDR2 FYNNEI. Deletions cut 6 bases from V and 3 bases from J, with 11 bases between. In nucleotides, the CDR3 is TGTGCCAGCAGCGGGAGACCTGCTAATGAAAAACTGTTTTTT. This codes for CASSGRPANEKLFF. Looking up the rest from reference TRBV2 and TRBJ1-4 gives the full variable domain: EPEVTQTPSHQVTQMGQEVILRCVPISNHLYFYWYRQILGQKVEFLVSFYNNEISEKSEIFDDQFSVERPDGSNFTLKIRSTKLEDSAMYFCASSGRPANEKLFFGSGTQLSVL.

The CDR3 DNA sequence: TGTGCCAGCCGAGCCAGGGCTAGCGGGGGGCCCCCGCGGTACAATGAGCAGTTCTTC. The encoded protein is CASRARASGGPPRYNEQFF. The chain recombines TRBV2 with TRBJ2-1, with 11 nucleotides matching TRBD2. There are 19 residues in the CDR3. Germline V gives CDR1 SNHLY, CDR2 FYNNEI. After removal of 8 bases from V and 4 bases from J, the junction contained 19 bases not matched to a gene.

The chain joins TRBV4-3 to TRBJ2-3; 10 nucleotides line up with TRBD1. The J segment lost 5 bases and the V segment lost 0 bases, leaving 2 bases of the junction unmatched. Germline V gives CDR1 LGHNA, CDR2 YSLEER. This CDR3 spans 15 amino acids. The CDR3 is CASSQDGQGVDTQYF. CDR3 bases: TGCGCCAGCAGCCAAGATGGACAGGGGGTAGATACGCAGTATTTT.

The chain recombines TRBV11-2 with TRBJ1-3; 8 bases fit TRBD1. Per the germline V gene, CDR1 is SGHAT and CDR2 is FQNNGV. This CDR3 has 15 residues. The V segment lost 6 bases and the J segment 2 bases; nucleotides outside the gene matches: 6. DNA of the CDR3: TGTGCCAGCAGGGATTGGACAGGGACTGGAAACACCATATATTTT. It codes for CASRDWTGTGNTIYF.

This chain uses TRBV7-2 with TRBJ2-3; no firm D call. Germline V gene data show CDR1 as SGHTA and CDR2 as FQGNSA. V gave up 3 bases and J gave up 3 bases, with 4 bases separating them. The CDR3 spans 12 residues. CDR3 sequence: CASSLRTDTQYF. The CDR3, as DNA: TGTGCCAGCAGCTTGAGGACAGATACGCAGTATTTT.

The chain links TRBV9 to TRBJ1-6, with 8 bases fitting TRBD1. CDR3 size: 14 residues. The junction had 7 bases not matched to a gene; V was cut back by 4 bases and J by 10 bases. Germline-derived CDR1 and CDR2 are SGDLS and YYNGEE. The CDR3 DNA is TGTGCCAGCAGCCCTAGGACAGGGTTCTCACCCCTCCACTTT. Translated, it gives CASSPRTGFSPLHF.

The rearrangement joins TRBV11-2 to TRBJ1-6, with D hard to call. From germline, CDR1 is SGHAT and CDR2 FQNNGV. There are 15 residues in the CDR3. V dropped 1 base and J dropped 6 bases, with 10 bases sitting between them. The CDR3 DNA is TGTGCCAGCAGCTTAGCCCCAGGCCCTAATTCACCCCTCCACTTT. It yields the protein CASSLAPGPNSPLHF.

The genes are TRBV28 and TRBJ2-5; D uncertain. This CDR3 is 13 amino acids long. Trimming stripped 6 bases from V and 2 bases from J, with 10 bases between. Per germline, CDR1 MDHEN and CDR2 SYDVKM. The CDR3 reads CASRTQRQETQYF. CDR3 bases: TGTGCCAGCAGAACCCAGCGACAAGAGACCCAGTACTTC. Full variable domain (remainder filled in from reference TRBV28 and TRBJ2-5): DVKVTQSSRYLVKRTGEKVFLECVQDMDHENMFWYRQDPGLGLRLIYFSYDVKMKEKGDIPEGYSVSREKKERFSLILESASTNQTSMYLCASRTQRQETQYFGPGTRLLVL.